Presented here are 30 T cell receptor beta chains from one specimen sequenced in a study of blood T cell repertoires in COVID-19. Some clones are missing from TCRdb's copy, which holds only in-frame ones; the method was immunoSEQ multiplex PCR. The sample lists 40,000 to 45,000 clones, 70% to 90% seen once, with 2% to 2.5% in the top ten. The sequenced material came from peripheral blood. These TCRs come from a human donor in a cohort sampled during active COVID-19.

The genes are TRBV19 and TRBJ1-2; 12 bases align to TRBD1. Germline V lookup: CDR1 LNHDA, CDR2 SQIVND (reference sequence). The CDR3 contains 16 residues. The ends lost 5 bases at V and 2 bases at J; junction bases unmatched: 6. The CDR3 nucleotides read TGTGCCAGTAGTGCACGGGGACAGGGGGCGAACTATGGCTACACCTTC. This translates into CASSARGQGANYGYTF.

V gene TRBV19 combines with J gene TRBJ1-6, with a weak D call TRBD1 (5 bases). Trimming shortened V by 10 bases and J by 7 bases, and 14 bases separated the two germline ends. The CDR3 length is 13 residues. Germline values: CDR1 LNHDA, CDR2 SQIVND (reference sequence). The CDR3 DNA reads as TGTGCCACTAAACAGGCCCAGAATTCACCCCTCCACTTT. This gives the protein CATKQAQNSPLHF.

The J gene is TRBJ2-1, the V gene TRBV7-8; the match to TRBD1 covers 9 bases. The CDR3 is 14 residues long. Trimming removed 4 bases from V and 7 bases from J; junction bases left unmatched: 5. The germline CDR1 and CDR2 sequences are SGHVS and FQNEAQ. CDR3 in amino acids: CASSYQDRGNEQFF. As DNA, the CDR3 is TGTGCCAGCAGCTACCAGGACAGGGGAAATGAGCAGTTCTTC.

This clone came up a few times. J is TRBJ2-1 and V is TRBV7-9; TRBD1 might be the D (6 bases). Germline V gene sequence: CDR1 SEHNR, CDR2 FQNEAQ (reference sequence). Deletions cut 6 bases from V and 7 bases from J, with 10 bases between. This CDR3 is built from 12 residues. CDR3 loop: CASRYRVNEQFF. DNA for the CDR3: TGTGCCAGCAGATACAGGGTAAATGAGCAGTTCTTC. Supplemented by reference TRBV7-9 and TRBJ2-1, the full variable domain reads DTGVSQNPRHKITKRGQNVTFRCDPISEHNRLYWYRQTLGQGPEFLTYFQNEAQLEKSRLLSDRFSAERPKGSFSTLEIQRTEQGDSAMYLCASRYRVNEQFFGPGTRLTVL.

V is TRBV5-6 and J is TRBJ2-7; 12 positions match TRBD1. Germline loops: CDR1 SGHDT, CDR2 YYEEEE. This CDR3 is 14 amino acids long. After removal of 6 bases from V and 4 bases from J, the junction contained 5 bases not matched to a gene. CDR3 region: CASTPGQGAYEQYF. The CDR3, as DNA: TGTGCCAGCACCCCGGGACAGGGGGCGTACGAGCAGTACTTC.

V gene TRBV5-1 combines with J gene TRBJ2-3, with a possible D match to TRBD2 (6 bases). CDR3 length equals 16 residues. V was shortened by 2 bases and J by 5 bases, with 18 bases between the two germline ends. CDR1 and CDR2 (germline): SGHRS, YFSETQ. CDR3 DNA sequence: TGCGCCAGCAGCTTTAATCCGGCGGGGAGTGGAGATACGCAGTATTTT. Its translation: CASSFNPAGSGDTQYF. The variable domain in full, completed from reference TRBV5-1 and TRBJ2-3, reads KAGVTQTPRYLIKTRGQQVTLSCSPISGHRSVSWYQQTPGQGLQFLFEYFSETQRNKGNFPGRFSGRQFSNSRSEMNVSTLELGDSALYLCASSFNPAGSGDTQYFGPGTRLTVL.

This clone came up a few times. The rearrangement uses TRBV12-3 or TRBV12-4 and TRBJ2-7, with D possibly TRBD1 on 6 matching bases. The CDR3 consists of 12 residues. Deletions cut 6 bases from V and 1 base from J, with 7 bases between. The CDR3 DNA follows: TGTGCCAGCAGCGGGACATCCTACGAGCAGTACTTC. Translated: CASSGTSYEQYF.

This clone was seen once. This chain connects TRBV12-3 or TRBV12-4 to TRBJ1-2; 9 nucleotides align to TRBD1. V gave up 3 bases and J gave up 5 bases; unmatched junction bases: 1. CDR3 size: 13 residues. In DNA, the CDR3 is TGTGCCAGCAGTTTCGGGACAGGGTATGGCTACACCTTC. It encodes CASSFGTGYGYTF.

CDR3 amino acids: CASSASDTVEGQFF. The DNA for the CDR3 is TGTGCCAGCAGCGCTAGTGACACCGTTGAGGGGCAGTTCTTC. The V and J genes are TRBV13 and TRBJ2-1; tentative D call: TRBD2 (5 bases). V lost 5 bases to trimming and J lost 12 bases, with 20 bases between them. Per germline, CDR1 PRHDT and CDR2 FYEKMQ (reference sequence). This CDR3 contains 14 residues.

The chain couples TRBV10-1 to TRBJ2-1; 10 nucleotides match TRBD1. J was trimmed by 4 bases and V by 4 bases; bases with no gene match: 7. Germline assignment: CDR1 WNHNN and CDR2 SYGVQD (reference sequence). This CDR3 is 16 amino acids long. CDR3 sequence reads: CASSGQTGGKYNEQFF. In DNA form, the CDR3 reads TGCGCCAGCAGTGGTCAGACAGGGGGCAAATACAATGAGCAGTTCTTC.

This chain connects TRBV7-9 to TRBJ1-2; possible D gene TRBD1, 6 bases. This CDR3 has 12 amino acids. V lost 8 bases, J lost 3 bases, and 10 bases lay in between. Per the germline V gene, CDR1 is SEHNR and CDR2 is FQNEAQ (reference sequence). This chain's CDR3 is CASSNRDYGYTF. CDR3 DNA sequence: TGTGCCAGCTCCAACAGGGACTATGGCTACACCTTC.

This clone was counted once. The chain has TRBV13 and TRBJ2-5, with a weak D call TRBD1 (6 bases). The CDR3 is made up of 14 amino acids. Germline V gene data show CDR1 as PRHDT and CDR2 as FYEKMQ (reference sequence). V was clipped by 4 bases and J by 2 bases, with 11 bases between them. CDR3 sequence: CASSSMDRQETQYF. The CDR3 DNA reads as TGTGCCAGCAGCTCGATGGACAGACAAGAGACCCAGTACTTC.

This chain links TRBV24-1 with TRBJ2-1, with a possible D match to TRBD2 (6 bases). From germline, CDR1 is KGHDR and CDR2 SFDVKD. This CDR3 has 15 amino acids. V was shortened by 7 bases and J by 5 bases, with 17 bases between the two germline ends. CDR3 in DNA: TGTGCCACCAGCAGTACTTGGGGACTGAACAATGAGCAGTTCTTC. This gives the protein CATSSTWGLNNEQFF.

The chain joins TRBV5-4 to TRBJ1-2; maybe TRBD1 (5 bases). The CDR3 is 13 amino acids. CDR1 and CDR2 (germline): SGHNT, YYREEE (reference sequence). The V end was cut by 4 bases, the J end by 6 bases, with 13 bases between. Written as DNA, the CDR3 is TGTGCCAGCAGCCCCATCGGGGGAAATGGCTACACCTTC. Its protein is CASSPIGGNGYTF. Combining the CDR3 with reference TRBV5-4 and TRBJ1-2 gives the whole variable domain ETGVTQSPTHLIKTRGQQVTLRCSSQSGHNTVSWYQQALGQGPQFIFQYYREEENGRGNFPPRFSGLQFPNYSSELNVNALELDDSALYLCASSPIGGNGYTFGSGTRLTVV.

This sequence joins TRBV27 and TRBJ2-7, with TRBD2 as a possible D gene (6 bases). The CDR3 loop spans 14 amino acids. The V end was cut by 3 bases, the J end by 1 base, with 10 bases between. Germline lookup yields CDR1 MNHEY and CDR2 SMNVEV (reference sequence). The CDR3 coding sequence is TGTGCCAGCAGTTTCCGGCGGGGTTCCTACGAGCAGTACTTC. Translation: CASSFRRGSYEQYF.

The rearrangement uses TRBV19 and TRBJ1-1; a weak D match, TRBD1 (5 bases). Germline loops: CDR1 LNHDA, CDR2 SQIVND (reference sequence). The germline V and J ends were trimmed by 6 bases and 1 base, with 12 bases remaining between them. This CDR3 spans 14 amino acids. The CDR3 loop is CASRDSGPNTEAFF. The DNA of the CDR3 is TGTGCCAGTAGAGACAGCGGGCCGAACACTGAAGCTTTCTTT.

V gene TRBV10-2 combines with J gene TRBJ2-3, with no clear D. V gave up 3 bases and J gave up 2 bases, with 12 bases separating them. CDR3 length: 15 residues. CDR1 is WSHSY and CDR2 is SAAADI in the germline V gene. The CDR3 loop is CASSDGLLSTDTQYF. The CDR3 DNA reads TGCGCCAGCAGTGATGGGCTTTTATCCACAGATACGCAGTATTTT.

V is TRBV18 and J is TRBJ2-7; 7 nucleotides match TRBD1. V trimming: 6 bases; J trimming: 4 bases; junction bases outside the gene matches: 6. This CDR3 comprises 13 residues. Germline values: CDR1 KGHSH, CDR2 LQKENI. DNA of the CDR3: TGTGCCAGCTCTCGGGACAGATCTTACGAGCAGTACTTC. It yields the protein CASSRDRSYEQYF.

V and J are TRBV4-2 and TRBJ2-1; 8 nucleotides align to TRBD2. The CDR3 is made up of 16 amino acids. Germline CDR1 reads LGHNA; CDR2 reads YNFKEQ. The J segment lost 0 bases and the V segment lost 3 bases, leaving 4 bases of the junction unmatched. The CDR3 loop reads CASSHPGGNSYNEQFF. The CDR3 DNA sequence: TGTGCCAGCAGCCACCCGGGGGGGAACTCCTACAATGAGCAGTTCTTC.

J is TRBJ2-2 and V is TRBV7-8, with D possibly being TRBD2 (7 bases). V was cut by 5 bases and J by 4 bases, with 17 bases left in between. Germline assignment: CDR1 SGHVS and CDR2 FQNEAQ. The CDR3 runs to 16 residues. The CDR3 nucleotides are TGTGCCAGCAGCGGAGGGGGAGGGTTGAGCACCGGGGAGCTGTTTTTT. Translated, it gives CASSGGGGLSTGELFF.

The chain links TRBV11-1 to TRBJ2-7; 10 bases are shared with TRBD1. This CDR3 comprises 15 residues. V trimming: 8 bases; J trimming: 1 base; junction bases outside the gene matches: 8. Germline V gives CDR1 SGHAT, CDR2 FQDESV (reference sequence). CDR3 sequence: CASGGDRGQSYEQYF. CDR3 nucleotides: TGTGCCAGCGGAGGGGACAGGGGACAATCCTACGAGCAGTACTTC. Complete variable domain (other parts from reference TRBV11-1 and TRBJ2-7): EAEVAQSPRYKITEKSQAVAFWCDPISGHATLYWYRQILGQGPELLVQFQDESVVDDSQLPKDRFSAERLKGVDSTLKIQPAELGDSAMYLCASGGDRGQSYEQYFGPGTRLTVT.

Comment on this clone: The junction departs from germline at one end; a sequencing error may be responsible. The chain uses TRBV5-1 and TRBJ2-6; D might be TRBD2 (6 bases). The CDR3 length is 16 residues. CDR1 is SGHRS, CDR2 YFSETQ, per germline. This CDR3 is CASSPRRDSGANVPTF. The DNA for the CDR3 is TGCGCCAGCAGCCCCCGGAGGGACTCTGGGGCCAACGTCCCGACTTTC.

The chain joins TRBV3-1 (or the pseudogene TRBV3-2) to TRBJ2-5; 13 bases are shared with TRBD2. The V and J ends lost 0 bases and 5 bases, in that order; junction bases with no gene match: 3. CDR3 length: 16 amino acids. From germline, CDR1 is LGHDT and CDR2 YNNKEL (reference sequence). The CDR3 sequence: CASSQDGTSGVETQYF. The CDR3 DNA reads TGTGCCAGCAGCCAAGACGGGACTAGCGGGGTGGAGACCCAGTACTTC.

The V call is TRBV11-2, the J call TRBJ1-2; D is unresolved. Germline CDR1 SGHAT, CDR2 FQNNGV. Trimming pared 5 bases from V and 5 bases from J, leaving 9 bases between. The length of the CDR3 is 12 residues. The CDR3 protein is CASSLNLYGYTF. The CDR3 DNA follows: TGTGCCAGCAGCCTCAACTTGTATGGCTACACCTTC.

The chain uses TRBV28 and TRBJ1-2; 8 bases match TRBD1. Trimming removed 4 bases from V and 4 bases from J; junction bases left unmatched: 5. The CDR3 covers 14 residues. Germline-derived CDR1 and CDR2 are MDHEN and SYDVKM. CDR3 loop: CASSSSGGGYGYTF. CDR3 coding DNA: TGTGCCAGCAGTTCCTCAGGGGGCGGCTATGGCTACACCTTC.

V and J are TRBV6-5 and TRBJ2-3, with 9 bases identical to TRBD2. Germline V gene data show CDR1 as MNHEY and CDR2 as SVGAGI. V dropped 8 bases and J dropped 2; count of bases not matched to a gene: 8. This CDR3 spans 15 amino acids. The CDR3 DNA follows: TGTGCCAGCGGCAGCGGGGGGTACTTCACAGATACGCAGTATTTT. This sequence encodes CASGSGGYFTDTQYF.

V usage is TRBV10-3 and J usage is TRBJ2-5; 9 bases are a match to TRBD2. The CDR3 length is 16 residues. V lost 0 bases to trimming and J lost 2 bases; unmatched junction nucleotides: 4. Germline-derived CDR1 and CDR2 are ENHRY and SYGVKD. CDR3 nucleotides: TGTGCCATCAGTGAGTCGGCGGGGGGGCTTCAAGAGACCCAGTACTTC. Its translation: CAISESAGGLQETQYF.

This chain uses TRBV4-1 with TRBJ1-1; the match to TRBD1 covers 8 bases. Germline-derived CDR1 and CDR2 are MGHRA and YSYEKL. This CDR3 is 17 amino acids long. The V segment lost 0 bases and the J segment 4 bases; nucleotides outside the gene matches: 10. The DNA of the CDR3 is TGCGCCAGCAGCCAAGATTTTCGGGCAGGGGGCGTCACTGAAGCTTTCTTT. Translation: CASSQDFRAGGVTEAFF.

This clone is a singleton in its sample. CDR3 DNA: TGCGCCAGCAGCCTCCGGGACAGGGGTGGAGATACGCAGTATTTT. Translating it yields CASSLRDRGGDTQYF. The chain employs TRBV5-1 and TRBJ2-3; 10 bases fit TRBD1. The CDR3 covers 15 residues. In germline, CDR1 is SGHRS, CDR2 YFSETQ. After removal of 4 bases from V and 5 bases from J, the junction contained 7 bases not matched to a gene.

The chain is built from TRBV11-2 and TRBJ2-1; 10 bases fit TRBD2. The germline V gene has CDR1 SGHAT and CDR2 FQNNGV. The trim removed 1 base at V and 3 bases at J, leaving 3 bases unmatched. This CDR3 spans 16 amino acids. CDR3 in amino acids: CASSLVGLAVYNEQFF. DNA for the CDR3: TGTGCCAGCAGCTTAGTTGGACTAGCGGTCTACAATGAGCAGTTCTTC.